These 20 T cell receptor beta chains were sequenced from one sample in a study of shared clonotypes between healthy human individuals. Produced via immunoSEQ multiplex PCR; TCRdb's table is partial and in-frame only. The sample holds around 2.1 million clones, approximately 96% seen once. Sequencing input: naive CD4+ T cells sorted from blood. Subset specified: CD45RA+ positively selected. Receptor source: a man between 18 and 35 years old in good health.

V and J are TRBV5-1 and TRBJ2-7, with D possibly being TRBD2 (6 bases). This CDR3 region has 13 residues. The V end was cut by 4 bases, the J end by 5 bases, with 13 bases between. Germline CDR1 reads SGHRS; CDR2 reads YFSETQ. The CDR3 DNA sequence: TGCGCCAGCAGCCGATTCCCTAGCGACGAGCAGTACTTC. Amino acids: CASSRFPSDEQYF.

CDR3 loop: CASSDSGGALPEQYF. The DNA for the CDR3 is TGTGCCAGCAGTGACAGCGGGGGGGCACTGCCCGAGCAGTACTTC. V and J are TRBV2 and TRBJ2-7; 10 bases align to TRBD2. Germline loops: CDR1 SNHLY, CDR2 FYNNEI. The CDR3 contains 15 residues. Unmatched junction bases numbered 8, after V lost 3 bases and J lost 6 bases.

The chain employs TRBV19 and TRBJ2-7; TRBD1 aligns across 9 bases. Germline-derived CDR1 and CDR2 are LNHDA and SQIVND (reference sequence). CDR3 size: 15 residues. Unmatched junction bases numbered 8, after V lost 5 bases and J lost 3 bases. The CDR3 sequence is CASSPGTGYLYEQYF. DNA of the CDR3: TGTGCCAGTAGTCCCGGGACAGGGTATCTCTACGAGCAGTACTTC.

The rearrangement links TRBV30 to TRBJ2-1; no definite D call. The CDR3 consists of 12 residues. Looked up from germline, CDR1 is GTSNPN and CDR2 is SVGIG (reference sequence). The V end lost 0 bases, the J end lost 6 bases, and 6 bases lay between the germline ends. The CDR3 loop reads CAWSVKGNEQFF. For the CDR3, the DNA is TGTGCCTGGAGTGTAAAGGGCAATGAGCAGTTCTTC.

The rearrangement links TRBV11-2 to TRBJ1-2, with D possibly TRBD1 on 6 matching bases. The CDR3 consists of 14 residues. Germline CDR1 SGHAT, CDR2 FQNNGV. The V gene lost 4 bases and the J gene lost 7 bases, with 16 bases spanning the gap. As DNA, the CDR3 is TGTGCCAGCAGCTCCCCTTTTGAGGGGGGTGGCTACACCTTC. It yields the protein CASSSPFEGGGYTF.

This sequence joins TRBV2 and TRBJ1-2; 7 bases match TRBD1. The CDR3 has 13 residues. V was clipped by 8 bases and J by 6 bases; unmatched bases: 9. Germline V gives CDR1 SNHLY, CDR2 FYNNEI. The CDR3 loop reads CASLKQGLHGYTF. CDR3 sequence (DNA): TGTGCCAGCTTAAAACAGGGGCTACATGGCTACACCTTC.

V gene TRBV21-1 combines with J gene TRBJ2-7; the listed D gene, TRBD2, was not tested against the DNA. TRBV21-1 is a recognized pseudogene. CDR3 length: 13 amino acids. The CDR3 coding sequence is TGTGCCAGCAGCAAATCTGCGGATTACGAGCAGTACTTC. Protein sequence: CASSKSADYEQYF.

V and J are TRBV29-1 and TRBJ2-7; D gene ambiguous. Germline assignment: CDR1 SQVTM and CDR2 ANQGSEA. The CDR3 consists of 14 residues. Trimming left V 5 bases short and J 0 bases short, with 14 bases between. CDR3 protein: CSVKEGTASYEQYF. The CDR3 nucleotides are TGCAGCGTTAAGGAAGGAACGGCCTCCTACGAGCAGTACTTC.

The genes are TRBV5-4 and TRBJ2-7; 8 bases match TRBD1. V was clipped by 4 bases and J by 0 bases; unmatched bases: 6. CDR3 length: 15 amino acids. Germline CDR1 is SGHNT and CDR2 is YYREEE (reference sequence). CDR3: CASSSGQGPSYEQYF. CDR3 bases: TGTGCCAGCAGCAGCGGACAGGGACCCTCCTACGAGCAGTACTTC.

The chain couples TRBV7-6 to TRBJ2-7; a possible D gene is TRBD2 (6 bases). Germline V gives CDR1 SGHVS, CDR2 FNYEAQ. There are 13 residues in the CDR3. Trimming took off 1 base at V and 7 bases at J, with 11 bases between the two ends. The CDR3 sequence is CASSLGSAGEQYF. CDR3 nucleotides: TGTGCCAGCAGCTTAGGGAGCGCGGGGGAGCAGTACTTC. The full variable domain, its missing parts supplied by reference TRBV7-6 and TRBJ2-7, is GAGVSQSPRYKVTKRGQDVALRCDPISGHVSLYWYRQALGQGPEFLTYFNYEAQQDKSGLPNDRFSAERPEGSISTLTIQRTEQRDSAMYRCASSLGSAGEQYFGPGTRLTVT.

This chain uses TRBV18 with TRBJ2-5, with 13 bases lining up with TRBD2. CDR3 length equals 17 residues. Germline CDR1 reads KGHSH; CDR2 reads LQKENI. V trimming: 0 bases; J trimming: 7 bases; junction bases outside the gene matches: 8. The CDR3 is CASSPPIGTSGIGTQYF. For the CDR3, the DNA is TGTGCCAGCTCACCACCGATTGGGACTAGCGGGATCGGGACCCAGTACTTC.

The rearrangement joins TRBV5-1 to TRBJ2-4; a weak D match, TRBD1 (6 bases). The CDR3 runs to 17 residues. Germline V CDR1 and CDR2: SGHRS, YFSETQ. V was cut by 5 bases and J by 4 bases, with 22 bases left in between. For the CDR3, the DNA is TGCGCCAGCAGTCCCCAGGGGAATAGTATGAAGAAAAACATTCAGTACTTC. Translating gives CASSPQGNSMKKNIQYF.

The chain combines TRBV10-3 with TRBJ2-7; D might be TRBD1 (6 bases). The CDR3 runs to 16 residues. Germline CDR1 ENHRY, CDR2 SYGVKD. V dropped 6 bases and J dropped 0 bases, with 18 bases sitting between them. The CDR3 sequence: CAIRTGKGPNSYEQYF. CDR3 in DNA: TGTGCCATCAGAACAGGGAAGGGTCCCAACTCCTACGAGCAGTACTTC.

The chain has TRBV4-1 and TRBJ1-5, with a weak D call TRBD1 (6 bases). Germline V gene data show CDR1 as MGHRA and CDR2 as YSYEKL. The CDR3 is 13 amino acids. Trimming pared 2 bases from V and 7 bases from J, leaving 9 bases between. CDR3 sequence reads: CASSQYGTQPQHF. The CDR3 DNA is TGCGCCAGCAGCCAATACGGGACACAGCCCCAGCATTTT.

Concerning this clone: Within the sample, other DNA sequences also encode this same CDR3. The chain employs TRBV6-1 and TRBJ2-7, with D hard to call. Germline CDR1 MNHNS, CDR2 SASEGT. CDR3 length equals 11 residues. The V end lost 4 bases, the J end lost 3 bases, and 4 bases lay between the germline ends. The CDR3 coding sequence is TGTGCCAGCAGTGCCCTCTACGAGCAGTACTTC. Its protein is CASSALYEQYF.

V gene TRBV5-6 combines with J gene TRBJ1-2, with 7 bases fitting TRBD1. The CDR3 extends over 12 amino acids. Germline loops: CDR1 SGHDT, CDR2 YYEEEE. J lost 7 bases, V lost 6 bases, and 6 bases had no gene match. The CDR3 spells CASMGGGGGYTF. The CDR3 DNA is TGTGCCAGCATGGGAGGGGGCGGTGGCTACACCTTC.

The genes are TRBV7-2 and TRBJ2-7; a possible D gene is TRBD1 (5 bases). Germline values: CDR1 SGHTA, CDR2 FQGNSA. The CDR3 consists of 16 residues. V was cut by 1 base and J by 3 bases, with 16 bases left in between. CDR3: CASSLGPGYISYEQYF. CDR3 nucleotide sequence: TGTGCCAGCAGCTTAGGGCCAGGGTATATTAGCTACGAGCAGTACTTC.

A single count supports this clone. A junction boundary mismatches the germline segment, possibly from a read error. V usage is TRBV11-2 and J usage is TRBJ2-1; 9 nucleotides match TRBD2. The germline V gene encodes CDR1 SGHAT and CDR2 FQNNGV. This CDR3 region has 15 residues. For the CDR3, the DNA is TGTGCCAGCAGCTTAGGAATAGCGGGAGTTGATGAGAAGTTCTTC. Its protein is CASSLGIAGVDEKFF.

A single count supports this clone. This chain links TRBV11-2 with TRBJ2-7; D is perhaps TRBD1 (6 bases). The CDR3 sequence is 14 residues long. The V gene lost 5 bases and the J gene lost 0 bases, with 11 bases spanning the gap. From germline, CDR1 is SGHAT and CDR2 FQNNGV. The CDR3 sequence: CASSPGTTSYEQYF. CDR3 bases: TGTGCCAGCAGCCCGGGGACAACCTCCTACGAGCAGTACTTC.

The gene calls are TRBV9 and TRBJ1-4, with 9 nucleotides matching TRBD1. Per germline, CDR1 SGDLS and CDR2 YYNGEE. The CDR3 runs to 14 residues. Trimming at V came to 3 bases and at J to 6 bases, leaving 3 bases not matched to a gene. The CDR3 DNA reads TGTGCCAGCAGCGCCCGGGACAGGGATGAAAAACTGTTTTTT. It encodes CASSARDRDEKLFF.